The 25 T cell receptor beta chains presented below share a single source sample, sequenced in a study of CD8 T cells in Susac syndrome. An input of about 0.5 to 1 ug of RNA was subjected to reverse transcription using random hexamers. TCRdb itself ran the immunoSEQ multiplex PCR reads through MiXCR, one entry per CDR3 protein. This table has 90,000 or so distinct CDR3 sequences, over 80% appearing once. Sequenced sample: CD8+ T cells from PBMCs. All receptors come from a human donor in good health.

A single count supports this clonotype. This chain joins TRBV4-1 and TRBJ1-1, with D tentatively TRBD1 (5 bases). Trimming pared 3 bases from V and 3 bases from J, leaving 23 bases between. Germline V gives CDR1 MGHRA, CDR2 YSYEKL. The length of the CDR3 is 18 residues. For the CDR3, the DNA is TGCGCCAGCAGCCAGACCGGGGCAGGGACGATTGTGGACACTGAAGCTTTCTTT. This encodes CASSQTGAGTIVDTEAFF.

This clonotype was observed a few times. The chain joins TRBV28 to TRBJ2-3; 9 nucleotides line up with TRBD1. After removal of 6 bases from V and 0 bases from J, the junction contained 4 bases not matched to a gene. This CDR3 region has 15 residues. Per the germline V gene, CDR1 is MDHEN and CDR2 is SYDVKM. CDR3 amino acids: CASSPGTGSTDTQYF. The CDR3 nucleotides are TGTGCCAGCAGCCCCGGGACAGGGAGCACAGATACGCAGTATTTT.

The gene calls are TRBV19 and TRBJ1-5; D gene uncertain. Germline V lookup: CDR1 LNHDA, CDR2 SQIVND (reference sequence). This CDR3 has 15 amino acids. With 5 bases removed from V and 4 bases from J, the gap between germline ends came to 15 bases. CDR3 loop: CASSYADGVNQPQHF. CDR3 bases: TGTGCCAGTAGTTATGCGGACGGGGTAAATCAGCCCCAGCATTTT.

CDR3: CATSREAGEKLFF. The CDR3 bases are TGTGCCACCAGCAGAGAGGCAGGGGAAAAACTGTTTTTT. The V gene is TRBV15, the J gene TRBJ1-4; D perhaps matches TRBD1 (5 bases). CDR1 and CDR2 from the germline V gene are LNHNV and YYDKDF (reference sequence). This CDR3 contains 13 residues. Deletions cut 0 bases from V and 8 bases from J, with 7 bases between.

In DNA form, the CDR3 reads TGCAGTGCTAGAGATCCACGGGGACTAGCGGGGTATGAGCAGTTCTTC. Protein sequence: CSARDPRGLAGYEQFF. This rearrangement joins TRBV20-1 to TRBJ2-1; 13 bases match TRBD2. Germline CDR1 is DFQATT and CDR2 is SNEGSKA (reference sequence). V was pared by 0 bases and J by 8 bases, with 7 bases of the junction left unmatched. This CDR3 region has 16 residues.

CDR3 sequence (DNA): TGCGCCAGCAGCTTGATTGGGGGTGAGGAGCAGTACTTC. This codes for CASSLIGGEEQYF. The gene calls are TRBV5-1 and TRBJ2-7; D possibly uses TRBD1 or TRBD2 (5 bases each). Deletions cut 1 base from V and 7 bases from J, with 12 bases between. This CDR3 is built from 13 residues. The germline gives CDR1 SGHRS, CDR2 YFSETQ.

The chain combines TRBV7-6 with TRBJ1-4, with no clear D. The CDR3 runs to 14 residues. V dropped 3 bases and J dropped 8 bases, with 13 bases sitting between them. Germline V CDR1 and CDR2: SGHVS, FNYEAQ. The CDR3 bases are TGTGCCAGCAGCTTCGGGGTACCAGTAGAAAAACTGTTTTTT. Protein product: CASSFGVPVEKLFF.

The J gene is TRBJ1-2, the V gene TRBV7-9, with 12 bases lining up with TRBD1. The ends lost 4 bases at V and 4 bases at J; junction bases unmatched: 10. The CDR3 contains 17 residues. Germline lookup yields CDR1 SEHNR and CDR2 FQNEAQ (reference sequence). This CDR3 reads CASSSGTGGASGYGYTF. CDR3 sequence (DNA): TGTGCCAGCAGCTCCGGGACAGGGGGCGCTTCTGGCTATGGCTACACCTTC.

The chain joins TRBV5-4 to TRBJ1-2, with a tentative D call TRBD1 (5 bases). CDR3 length equals 12 residues. Germline values: CDR1 SGHNT, CDR2 YYREEE (reference sequence). The V and J ends lost 4 bases and 6 bases respectively, with 10 bases between them. The CDR3 loop is CASSPDNHGYTF. The CDR3 DNA reads TGTGCCAGCAGCCCGGACAATCATGGCTACACCTTC.

The chain has TRBV11-2 and TRBJ2-5; TRBD2 agrees at 8 bases. The CDR3 has 16 residues. With 5 bases clipped from V and 2 bases from J, the junction kept 10 bases outside the gene matches. Germline V gives CDR1 SGHAT, CDR2 FQNNGV. CDR3 sequence: CASSRRSGGVQETQYF. CDR3 nucleotide sequence: TGTGCCAGCAGCCGCCGGAGCGGGGGAGTTCAAGAGACCCAGTACTTC.

This chain joins TRBV2 and TRBJ2-5, with TRBD1 identical over 8 bases. Germline CDR1 SNHLY, CDR2 FYNNEI. The CDR3 contains 12 residues. The junction had 2 bases not matched to a gene; V was cut back by 6 bases and J by 5 bases. The CDR3 sequence is CASRTGEETQYF. For the CDR3, the DNA is TGTGCCAGCAGGACAGGGGAGGAGACCCAGTACTTC.

The chain has TRBV5-1 and TRBJ2-7, with 8 bases matching TRBD2. This CDR3 comprises 16 residues. Germline CDR1 SGHRS, CDR2 YFSETQ. V was pared by 0 bases and J by 8 bases, with 13 bases of the junction left unmatched. The CDR3 sequence: CASSLGPGLDFTKQYF. The DNA of the CDR3 is TGCGCCAGCAGCTTGGGGCCGGGACTAGACTTCACGAAGCAGTACTTC. Full variable domain (outside the CDR3, taken from reference TRBV5-1 and TRBJ2-7): KAGVTQTPRYLIKTRGQQVTLSCSPISGHRSVSWYQQTPGQGLQFLFEYFSETQRNKGNFPGRFSGRQFSNSRSEMNVSTLELGDSALYLCASSLGPGLDFTKQYFGPGTRLTVT.

The chain recombines TRBV30 with TRBJ2-7; the match to TRBD2 covers 7 bases. There are 11 residues in the CDR3. Unmatched junction bases numbered 4, after V lost 5 bases and J lost 6 bases. Germline assignment: CDR1 GTSNPN and CDR2 SVGIG (reference sequence). The CDR3 DNA sequence: TGTGCCTGGGGGGGAGGGCTCGAGCAGTACTTC. Encoded protein: CAWGGGLEQYF. Supplemented by reference TRBV30 and TRBJ2-7, the full variable domain reads SQTIHQWPATLVQPVGSPLSLECTVEGTSNPNLYWYRQAAGRGLQLLFYSVGIGQISSEVPQNLSASRPQDRQFILSSKKLLLSDSGFYLCAWGGGLEQYFGPGTRLTVT.

This clonotype appeared a few times. This sequence joins TRBV27 and TRBJ2-7; 7 bases fit TRBD1. V dropped 2 bases and J dropped 2; count of bases not matched to a gene: 3. The germline gives CDR1 MNHEY, CDR2 SMNVEV (reference sequence). The CDR3 extends over 14 amino acids. This chain's CDR3 is CASSLAGGPYEQYF. The CDR3 nucleotides are TGTGCCAGCAGTTTAGCAGGGGGTCCCTACGAGCAGTACTTC.

V gene TRBV4-1 combines with J gene TRBJ2-7, with TRBD1 matching over 9 bases. V dropped 0 bases and J dropped 5; count of bases not matched to a gene: 5. Per germline, CDR1 MGHRA and CDR2 YSYEKL. The CDR3 covers 15 residues. The CDR3 reads CASSQDIDRGNEQYF. For the CDR3, the DNA is TGCGCCAGCAGCCAAGATATTGACAGGGGGAACGAGCAGTACTTC.

V usage is TRBV5-4 and J usage is TRBJ1-2; 7 positions match TRBD1. CDR1 is SGHNT and CDR2 is YYREEE in the germline V gene (reference sequence). The CDR3 is 15 residues long. V lost 4 bases to trimming and J lost 1 base; unmatched junction nucleotides: 7. CDR3 coding DNA: TGTGCCAGCAGCCCCGACAGGGAACTTAACTATGGCTACACCTTC. This codes for CASSPDRELNYGYTF.

J is TRBJ1-2 and V is TRBV29-1; TRBD1 matches at 8 bases. The junction had 10 bases not matched to a gene; V was cut back by 4 bases and J by 3 bases. Germline CDR1 reads SQVTM; CDR2 reads ANQGSEA. CDR3 length: 15 residues. CDR3 DNA: TGCAGCGTTGCTAACCCCGCACAGGGGGACTATGGCTACACCTTC. It codes for CSVANPAQGDYGYTF.

The chain carries TRBV20-1 and TRBJ2-7; D uncertain. The CDR3 is 11 residues long. Trimming took off 6 bases at V and 6 bases at J, with 12 bases between the two ends. The germline V gene encodes CDR1 DFQATT and CDR2 SNEGSKA (reference sequence). CDR3 residues: CSASLGPEQYF. The CDR3 bases are TGCAGTGCCAGCCTAGGGCCCGAGCAGTACTTC.

The V gene is TRBV7-2, the J gene TRBJ1-1, with 7 bases matching TRBD1. Germline CDR1 SGHTA, CDR2 FQGNSA. V dropped 2 bases and J dropped 5; count of bases not matched to a gene: 5. The CDR3 length is 14 residues. The CDR3 bases are TGTGCCAGCAGCTTAAGGAACAGGGGTACTGAAGCTTTCTTT. Its protein is CASSLRNRGTEAFF. The full variable domain, rest sourced from reference TRBV7-2 and TRBJ1-1, is GAGVSQSPSNKVTEKGKDVELRCDPISGHTALYWYRQSLGQGLEFLIYFQGNSAPDKSGLPSDRFSAERTGGSVSTLTIQRTQQEDSAVYLCASSLRNRGTEAFFGQGTRLTVV.

The chain employs TRBV19 and TRBJ2-2; no reliable D call. The V and J ends lost 2 bases and 2 bases respectively, with 9 bases between them. The CDR3 length is 15 residues. Per the germline V gene, CDR1 is LNHDA and CDR2 is SQIVND (reference sequence). The CDR3 bases are TGTGCCAGTAGTATATCGGCATACAACACCGGGGAGCTGTTTTTT. Its protein is CASSISAYNTGELFF.

V gene TRBV5-1 combines with J gene TRBJ2-1; D is unresolved. Between the trimmed V and J ends, which lost 9 bases and 6 bases, there was a span of 22 bases. CDR3 length: 15 residues. Germline CDR1 reads SGHRS; CDR2 reads YFSETQ. CDR3 sequence: CATHEGTLQINEQFF. The CDR3 DNA follows: TGCGCCACCCACGAAGGAACTTTACAGATCAATGAGCAGTTCTTC. Variable domain in full (rest from reference TRBV5-1 and TRBJ2-1): KAGVTQTPRYLIKTRGQQVTLSCSPISGHRSVSWYQQTPGQGLQFLFEYFSETQRNKGNFPGRFSGRQFSNSRSEMNVSTLELGDSALYLCATHEGTLQINEQFFGPGTRLTVL.

The CDR3 nucleotides are TGTGCCAGTAGTATTACCGGGACACCCTCCTACGAGCAGTACTTC. Translating it yields CASSITGTPSYEQYF. The chain carries TRBV19 and TRBJ2-7, with D possibly matching TRBD1 (6 bases). Germline lookup yields CDR1 LNHDA and CDR2 SQIVND (reference sequence). The CDR3 loop spans 15 amino acids. V was trimmed by 3 bases and J by 0 bases, leaving 12 bases between them. Variable domain in full (rest from reference TRBV19 and TRBJ2-7): DGGITQSPKYLFRKEGQNVTLSCEQNLNHDAMYWYRQDPGQGLRLIYYSQIVNDFQKGDIAEGYSVSREKKESFPLTVTSAQKNPTAFYLCASSITGTPSYEQYFGPGTRLTVT.

This clonotype appeared a single time. The chain combines TRBV6-5 with TRBJ1-4; TRBD1 is a possible D gene (5 bases). V shed 5 bases and J shed 8 bases, with 18 bases lying between them. The CDR3 spans 15 residues. Germline CDR1 MNHEY, CDR2 SVGAGI. Here the CDR3 DNA reads TGTGCCAGCAGTCCTCGACAGCGAACAGGAGAAAAACTGTTTTTT. Encoded protein: CASSPRQRTGEKLFF.

The chain links TRBV7-9 to TRBJ1-4, with a possible D match to TRBD1 (5 bases). The germline V and J ends were trimmed by 6 bases and 7 bases, with 15 bases remaining between them. This CDR3 is built from 14 residues. Germline CDR1 reads SEHNR; CDR2 reads FQNEAQ (reference sequence). In DNA form, the CDR3 reads TGTGCCAGCAGTATCTACGATAGGGGTGAAAAACTGTTTTTT. It yields the protein CASSIYDRGEKLFF.

The rearrangement uses TRBV6-1 and TRBJ2-5; D perhaps matches TRBD2 (6 bases). Germline V gene data show CDR1 as MNHNS and CDR2 as SASEGT. Trimming shortened V by 2 bases and J by 2 bases, and 18 bases separated the two germline ends. The CDR3 has 17 residues. The chain's CDR3 is CASSEPGRGAEQETQYF. The CDR3 DNA reads TGTGCCAGCAGTGAACCCGGGAGAGGAGCCGAACAAGAGACCCAGTACTTC.